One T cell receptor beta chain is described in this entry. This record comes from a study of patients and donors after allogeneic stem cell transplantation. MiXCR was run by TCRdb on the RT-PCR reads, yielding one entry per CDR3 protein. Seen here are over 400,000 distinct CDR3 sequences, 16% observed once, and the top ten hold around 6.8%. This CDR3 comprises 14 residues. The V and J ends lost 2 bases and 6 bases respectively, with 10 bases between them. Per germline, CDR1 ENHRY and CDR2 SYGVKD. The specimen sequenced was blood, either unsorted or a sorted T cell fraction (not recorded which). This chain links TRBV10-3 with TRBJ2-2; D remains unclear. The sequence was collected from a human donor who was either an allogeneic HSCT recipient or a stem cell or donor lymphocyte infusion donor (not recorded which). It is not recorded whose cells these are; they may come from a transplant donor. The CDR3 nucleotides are TGTGCCATCAGTGAGGCGGACCGTTCCGGGGAGCTGTTTTTT. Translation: CAISEADRSGELFF.